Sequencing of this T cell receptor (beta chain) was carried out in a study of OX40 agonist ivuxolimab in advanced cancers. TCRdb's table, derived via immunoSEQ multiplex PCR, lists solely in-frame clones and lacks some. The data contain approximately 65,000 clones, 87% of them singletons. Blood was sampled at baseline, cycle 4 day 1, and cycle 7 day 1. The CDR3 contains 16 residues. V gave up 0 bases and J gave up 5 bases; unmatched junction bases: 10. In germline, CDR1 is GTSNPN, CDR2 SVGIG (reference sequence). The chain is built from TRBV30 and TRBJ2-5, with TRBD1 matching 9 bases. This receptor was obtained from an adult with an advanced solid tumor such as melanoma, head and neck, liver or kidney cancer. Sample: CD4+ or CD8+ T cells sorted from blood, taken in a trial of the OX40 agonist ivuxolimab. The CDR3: CAWSVGQRTGVETQYF. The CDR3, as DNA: TGTGCCTGGAGTGTGGGACAAAGGACAGGGGTTGAGACCCAGTACTTC.